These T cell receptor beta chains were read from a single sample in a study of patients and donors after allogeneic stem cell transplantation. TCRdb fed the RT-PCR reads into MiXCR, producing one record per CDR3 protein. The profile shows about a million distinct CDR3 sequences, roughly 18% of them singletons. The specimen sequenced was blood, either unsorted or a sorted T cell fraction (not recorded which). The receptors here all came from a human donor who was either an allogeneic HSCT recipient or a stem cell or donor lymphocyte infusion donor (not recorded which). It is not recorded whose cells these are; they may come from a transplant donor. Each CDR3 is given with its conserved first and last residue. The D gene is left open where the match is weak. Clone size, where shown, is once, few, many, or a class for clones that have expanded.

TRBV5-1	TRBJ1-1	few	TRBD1	CASSQGQGRTEAFF	TGCGCCAGCAGTCAGGGACAGGGGAGGACTGAAGCTTTCTTT
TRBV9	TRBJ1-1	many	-	CASSVVVRGLDTEAFF	TGTGCCAGCAGCGTAGTAGTGAGGGGCCTAGACACTGAAGCTTTCTTT
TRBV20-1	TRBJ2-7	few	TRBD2	CSAQRVAGGRFEAYEQYF	TGCAGTGCTCAGAGGGTAGCGGGAGGACGATTTGAGGCCTACGAGCAGTACTTC
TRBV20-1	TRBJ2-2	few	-	CSAVDTSLNTGELFF	TGCAGTGCCGTGGACACTTCATTGAACACCGGGGAGCTGTTTTTT
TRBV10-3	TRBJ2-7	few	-	CAISPIAGSLYEQYF	TGTGCCATCAGTCCCATCGCGGGGAGCCTCTACGAGCAGTACTTC
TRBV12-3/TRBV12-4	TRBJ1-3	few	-	CASSLDRSPLSSGNTIYF	TGTGCCAGCAGTTTAGACAGGAGCCCTCTCTCCTCTGGAAACACCATATATTTT
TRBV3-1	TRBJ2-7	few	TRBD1	CASSPYGTGKAYEQYF	TGTGCCAGCAGCCCATACGGGACAGGAAAGGCCTACGAGCAGTACTTC
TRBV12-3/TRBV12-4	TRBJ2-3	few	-	CASSWAQGVPRGQYF	TGTGCCAGCAGTTGGGCCCAGGGCGTCCCTCGTGGGCAGTATTTT
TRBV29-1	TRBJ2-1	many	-	CSATGWPSSYNEQFF	TGCAGCGCCACTGGGTGGCCTAGCTCCTACAATGAGCAGTTCTTC
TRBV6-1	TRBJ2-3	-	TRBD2	CASRSGSWTDTQYF	TGTGCCAGCAGAAGCGGGAGTTGGACAGATACGCAGTATTTT
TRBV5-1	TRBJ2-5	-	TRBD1	CASSTNRGQETQYF	TGCGCCAGCAGCACCAACAGGGGCCAAGAGACCCAGTACTTC
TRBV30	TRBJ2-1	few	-	CAWSGSSYNEQFF	TGTGCCTGGAGCGGGAGTTCCTACAATGAGCAGTTCTTC